This TCR beta chain was sequenced during a study of CD8+CD57+ T cells in acquired aplastic anemia (dated by TCRdb to 2016 to 2019). With regard to the full study: Extracted DNA from sorted CD4+ and CD8+ cells averaged approximately 3 ug, ranging from roughly 0.17 to 30 ug. For healthy donor samples, the average read count was around 9.8 million for CD4+ cells and 11 million to 14 million for CD8+ cells. What the research found in general, with its limitations: No significant difference in CD8+ Simpson's diversity was found between patients and healthy controls (P=0.060). Around 30 CD8+ CDR3 sequences were shared between patients and controls but appeared highly expressed in patients and within their immunodominant clones.

This clonotype showed up many times. This clone's antigen is unknown. Base qualities are not provided; no much larger clone lies one nucleotide away. The CDR3 spans 16 residues, from the cysteine through the phenylalanine. CDR3 DNA only is kept here, 48 bases in frame from base 1. Based on the germline V gene, the CDR1 and CDR2 sequences are SNHLY and FYNNEI. Germline trimming amounts to 6 bases on V and 7 bases on J, with 10 as the count of junction bases outside the gene matches. Profiling of TCR beta VDJ combinations and CDR3 sequences used genomic DNA as the template. An Illumina HiSeq 2000 was the platform used for TCR repertoire sequencing. Per the authors' processing: Repertoire assessment relied on Simpson's diversity index, CDR3 size and DJ length profiles, and TRBV/TRBJ rearrangement plots. Whichever DNA sequence was most abundant in the deep sequencing data was defined as the immunodominant clone. CDR3 amino acid sequences were checked for sharing across subjects and were also compared against the VDJdb database and published repertoires. Clones were called with MiXCR by TCRdb after fastp trimmed the public reads at Q25, and only in-frame beta chains were retained. Rows are combined by CDR3 protein, so each entry shows the most common genes and DNA. The authors' filters were not applied to this entry. This sample has 200,000 to 250,000 distinct CDR3 sequences in its table, and 30% to 35% of those were observed once. The top ten clonotypes cover 0.9% to 1.2% of the sample.

TCR repertoires of sorted CD4+ and CD8+ blood T cells from severe aplastic anemia patients and healthy subjects were deep-sequenced in the study. Ficoll-Paque density gradient centrifugation was used to isolate peripheral blood mononuclear cells. Before DNA extraction, CD4+ and CD8+ T cells were sorted with FACS or magnetic beads. The material sequenced was sorted CD4+, CD8+, or CD8+CD57+ T cells (not recorded which) from PBMCs. The receptor chain draws on TRBV2 and TRBJ1-3, with 12 bases matching TRBD1. This clonotype was obtained from a human donor in good health, serving as a control. The nucleotide sequence is TGTGCCAGCAGCACTCTTCCGGGACAGGGGGCGAACACCATATATTTT. It translates to CASSTLPGQGANTIYF.